The 8 T cell receptor beta chains below all came from one sample that was sequenced in a study of T-cell memory formation after mild COVID-19. TCRdb re-called the 5' RACE reads with MiXCR, one entry per CDR3 protein. The sample lists 150,000 to 200,000 distinct CDR3 sequences, 30% to 35% seen once, with approximately 12% in the top ten. Specimen: PBMCs or a T cell subset sorted from them (not recorded which). These receptors were taken from an adult woman who had mild COVID-19 (a few samples of this study predate the infection). Cell type and time point are not known.

The chain uses TRBV7-3 and TRBJ2-1; 8 nucleotides agree with TRBD2. CDR1 is SGHTA and CDR2 is FQGTGA in the germline V gene. The V and J ends lost 6 bases and 8 bases, in that order; junction bases with no gene match: 6. The CDR3 consists of 13 residues. The CDR3 coding sequence is TGTGCCAGCAGTCACGGACTAGCAGATGAGCAGTTCTTC. It encodes CASSHGLADEQFF.

This clonotype was seen a few times. The V call is TRBV27, the J call TRBJ1-6; D gene uncertain. Trimming pared 5 bases from V and 0 bases from J, leaving 14 bases between. Per the germline V gene, CDR1 is MNHEY and CDR2 is SMNVEV (reference sequence). The CDR3 runs 17 residues. CDR3 residues: CASSPWTESSYNSPLHF. CDR3 DNA sequence: TGTGCCAGCAGTCCGTGGACGGAGAGCTCCTATAATTCACCCCTCCACTTT.

The chain carries TRBV9 and TRBJ2-1; 7 nucleotides align to TRBD2. CDR3 length: 15 residues. The J segment lost 10 bases and the V segment lost 0 bases, leaving 10 bases of the junction unmatched. The germline gives CDR1 SGDLS, CDR2 YYNGEE. In nucleotides, the CDR3 is TGTGCCAGCAGCGTAGCTTCAGGAGCTAGCGGCGAGCAGTTCTTC. It encodes CASSVASGASGEQFF.

For the CDR3, the DNA is TGTGCCAGCAGCGAACAGGGTAATGGCTACGAGCAGTACTTC. Its protein is CASSEQGNGYEQYF. The chain combines TRBV9 with TRBJ2-7, with D perhaps TRBD1 (6 bases). Looked up from germline, CDR1 is SGDLS and CDR2 is YYNGEE. This CDR3 contains 14 residues. V lost 3 bases, J lost 3 bases, and 13 bases lay in between.

This clonotype was observed a few times. The chain recombines TRBV10-3 with TRBJ2-1; 10 nucleotides line up with TRBD1. V lost 5 bases to trimming and J lost 7 bases; unmatched junction nucleotides: 8. The CDR3 runs to 15 residues. The germline V gene encodes CDR1 ENHRY and CDR2 SYGVKD. The CDR3 DNA sequence: TGTGCCATCAGTATCGACAGGGGGCTGGTAAATGAGCAGTTCTTC. Protein product: CAISIDRGLVNEQFF.

This clonotype has just a few counts. The rearrangement uses TRBV5-6 and TRBJ2-4; 7 bases line up with TRBD1. Germline V lookup: CDR1 SGHDT, CDR2 YYEEEE. V gave up 0 bases and J gave up 3 bases; unmatched junction bases: 3. The CDR3 is 15 residues long. CDR3 sequence (DNA): TGTGCCAGCAGCTTGGTAGACAGGGACAAAAACATTCAGTACTTC. Its translation: CASSLVDRDKNIQYF.

The chain uses TRBV9 and TRBJ2-1; the D gene is possibly TRBD1 (5 bases). V gave up 0 bases and J gave up 5 bases, with 21 bases separating them. Germline V gene sequence: CDR1 SGDLS, CDR2 YYNGEE. There are 18 residues in the CDR3. The DNA for the CDR3 is TGTGCCAGCAGCGTAGTCGAGGTGGACCCTGTAGGGGACAATGAGCAGTTCTTC. It translates to CASSVVEVDPVGDNEQFF.

The chain recombines TRBV7-8 with TRBJ2-1; TRBD2 matches 8 bases. The V gene end was trimmed by 1 base and the J gene end by 6 bases; junction bases not matched to a gene: 2. This CDR3 region has 14 residues. Germline CDR1 SGHVS, CDR2 FQNEAQ. The CDR3 DNA follows: TGTGCCAGCAGCTTAGTCCGGGGGGGCAATGAGCAGTTCTTC. It encodes CASSLVRGGNEQFF.